The sequence of this T cell receptor (beta chain) was determined in a study of blood T cell repertoires in COVID-19. Using immunoSEQ multiplex PCR, the repertoire was profiled, and TCRdb retains in-frame clones only, with some absent. In the table there are 150,000 to 200,000 clones, 82% of which are singletons. Germline V gene lookup returns CDR1 SGHVS and CDR2 FQNEAQ. The CDR3 spans 18 residues. V dropped 1 base and J dropped 0; count of bases not matched to a gene: 10. The sample taken for sequencing was peripheral blood. The chain joins TRBV7-8 to TRBJ2-7; TRBD2 matches at 9 bases. The clonotype comes from a woman older than 75 with active or convalescent COVID-19. In DNA form, the CDR3 reads TGTGCCAGCAGCTTAGATTGGGTAGCGGGAGTCTCCTCCTACGAGCAGTACTTC. Protein sequence: CASSLDWVAGVSSYEQYF.